Presented here are 2 T cell receptor beta chains from one specimen sequenced in a study of PD-1 blockade in classical Hodgkin lymphoma. Each patient relapsed following autologous stem cell transplantation, and prior brentuximab vedotin exposure differed. By magnetic negative selection, CD8+ T cells were isolated from the thawed PBMCs. Clones were read by immunoSEQ multiplex PCR, and TCRdb kept only the in-frame ones, dropping some. The sample shows 25,000 to 30,000 clones, about 91% of them seen only once. This specimen was CD8+ T cells from blood, taken at baseline. Receptors originate from a human donor with classical Hodgkin lymphoma.

This chain links TRBV29-1 with TRBJ2-7; 11 bases map to TRBD1. The CDR3 length is 15 residues. Germline V gene sequence: CDR1 SQVTM, CDR2 ANQGSEA. J gave up 4 bases and V 6 bases, and 11 bases lay outside the gene matches. The CDR3: CSVGQGAGPTYEQYF. For the CDR3, the DNA is TGCAGCGTCGGACAGGGGGCTGGGCCAACTTACGAGCAGTACTTC.

This rearrangement joins TRBV27 to TRBJ1-1, with D possibly TRBD1 on 6 matching bases. The germline CDR1 and CDR2 sequences are MNHEY and SMNVEV (reference sequence). The CDR3 length is 15 residues. V was cut by 8 bases and J by 1 base, with 17 bases left in between. CDR3 loop: CASGREGGWNTEAFF. The CDR3 DNA reads TGTGCCAGCGGGCGAGAGGGGGGCTGGAACACTGAAGCTTTCTTT.